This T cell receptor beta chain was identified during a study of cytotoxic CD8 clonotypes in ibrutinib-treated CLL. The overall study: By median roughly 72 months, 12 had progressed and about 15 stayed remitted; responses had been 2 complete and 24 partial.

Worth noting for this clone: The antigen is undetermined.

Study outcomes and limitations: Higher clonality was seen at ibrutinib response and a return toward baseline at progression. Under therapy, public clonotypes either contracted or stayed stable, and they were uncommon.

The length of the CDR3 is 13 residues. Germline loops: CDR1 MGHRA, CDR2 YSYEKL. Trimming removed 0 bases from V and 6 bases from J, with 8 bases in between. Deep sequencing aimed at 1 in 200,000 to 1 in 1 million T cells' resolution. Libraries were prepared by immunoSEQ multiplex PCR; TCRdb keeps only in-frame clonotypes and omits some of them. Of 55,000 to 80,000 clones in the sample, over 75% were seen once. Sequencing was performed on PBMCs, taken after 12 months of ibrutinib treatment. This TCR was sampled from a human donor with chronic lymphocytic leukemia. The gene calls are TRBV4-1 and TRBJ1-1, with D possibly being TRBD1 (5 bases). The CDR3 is CASSQDWGAEAFF. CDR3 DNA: TGCGCCAGCAGCCAAGATTGGGGGGCTGAAGCTTTCTTT.